Following are 10 T cell receptor beta chains from one sample sequenced in a study of early T cells in non-severe SARS-CoV-2 infection. Via MiXCR, TCRdb re-called the 5' RACE reads, giving one row per CDR3 protein. The sample lists 40,000 or so distinct CDR3 sequences, about 5.3% occurring once. This material consisted of whole blood, taken at baseline. The receptors stem from an adult who was a healthcare worker with PCR-confirmed SARS-CoV-2 infection or an uninfected control (not recorded which).

This clonotype was recorded many times. J is TRBJ2-5 and V is TRBV29-1, with D hard to call. V gave up 3 bases and J gave up 11 bases, with 10 bases separating them. CDR3 size: 10 residues. Germline values: CDR1 SQVTM, CDR2 ANQGSEA. CDR3 in amino acids: CSVENQIQYF. The CDR3 DNA is TGCAGCGTTGAGAACCAGATACAGTACTTC.

This clonotype was found many times. DNA for the CDR3: TGTGCCAGCACCCCCGGGGGGCAGCTCGAGCAGTACTTC. It specifies CASTPGGQLEQYF. V is TRBV12-3 or TRBV12-4 and J is TRBJ2-7; D possibly corresponds to TRBD2 (7 bases). Trimming shortened V by 7 bases and J by 6 bases, and 16 bases separated the two germline ends. The CDR3 has 13 residues.

This clonotype was counted ten times or more. V gene TRBV6-1 combines with J gene TRBJ1-4; D perhaps matches TRBD1 (5 bases). CDR1 and CDR2 from the germline V gene are MNHNS and SASEGT. The CDR3 extends over 13 amino acids. The V and J ends lost 1 base and 7 bases respectively, with 7 bases between them. CDR3 DNA: TGTGCCAGCAGTGAAGGGACACCTGAAAAACTGTTTTTT. Protein: CASSEGTPEKLFF.

Ten or more counts support this clonotype. The genes are TRBV7-6 and TRBJ2-2; a weak D match, TRBD2 (6 bases). The V end was cut by 3 bases, the J end by 1 base, with 6 bases between. The CDR3 spans 14 residues. Per germline, CDR1 SGHVS and CDR2 FNYEAQ. The CDR3 region is CASSLEGNTGELFF. Written as DNA, the CDR3 is TGTGCCAGCAGCTTGGAGGGGAACACCGGGGAGCTGTTTTTT.

This clonotype came up many times. This chain uses TRBV5-6 with TRBJ1-1; no clear D. CDR1 SGHDT and CDR2 YYEEEE come from the germline V gene. V dropped 0 bases and J dropped 7 bases, with 16 bases sitting between them. The length of the CDR3 is 15 residues. The CDR3 loop reads CASSLVTRVTFEAFF. Here the CDR3 DNA reads TGTGCCAGCAGCTTGGTGACAAGGGTCACCTTTGAAGCTTTCTTT.

The table lists this clonotype with many counts. The V and J genes are TRBV20-1 and TRBJ2-7; 7 nucleotides line up with TRBD2. The CDR3 has 15 residues. Germline-derived CDR1 and CDR2 are DFQATT and SNEGSKA (reference sequence). V trimming: 0 bases; J trimming: 3 bases; junction bases outside the gene matches: 8. This CDR3 is CSARDRLAGGYEQYF. The CDR3 coding sequence is TGCAGTGCTAGAGATCGGTTAGCGGGCGGCTACGAGCAGTACTTC.

This clonotype appeared many times. The chain uses TRBV9 and TRBJ2-7, with D possibly being TRBD2 (6 bases). With 0 bases removed from V and 0 bases from J, the gap between germline ends came to 19 bases. Germline-derived CDR1 and CDR2 are SGDLS and YYNGEE. The CDR3 is 18 amino acids. Here the CDR3 DNA reads TGTGCCAGCAGCGTAGATGTTAGCGGTGATTTAACCTCCTACGAGCAGTACTTC. This encodes CASSVDVSGDLTSYEQYF.

This clonotype was picked up many times. The CDR3 reads CASSPLETSGRPDEQFF. CDR3 bases: TGTGCCAGCTCACCATTGGAGACTAGCGGGCGCCCTGATGAGCAGTTCTTC. V gene TRBV18 combines with J gene TRBJ2-1; 10 bases are a match to TRBD2. This CDR3 has 17 residues. The trim removed 2 bases at V and 8 bases at J, leaving 12 bases unmatched. CDR1 is KGHSH and CDR2 is LQKENI in the germline V gene.

The table lists this clonotype with many counts. The CDR3, as DNA: TGTGCCAGCAGTGAAAGGGACTCAGTACAGAGGCCCCAGCATTTT. This codes for CASSERDSVQRPQHF. V usage is TRBV6-1 and J usage is TRBJ1-5; TRBD1 is a possible D gene (5 bases). Germline V gene lookup returns CDR1 MNHNS and CDR2 SASEGT. V was pared by 2 bases and J by 9 bases, with 17 bases between. This CDR3 is built from 15 residues.

In this sample, this clonotype turned up many times. V usage is TRBV4-3 and J usage is TRBJ1-1; D gene unclear. V lost 3 bases and J lost 0, with 11 bases in between. The V gene's germline CDR1 is LGHNA and CDR2 YSLEER. There are 15 residues in the CDR3. CDR3: CASSQLVLLNTEAFF. The CDR3 bases are TGCGCCAGCAGCCAGTTGGTCCTCTTGAACACTGAAGCTTTCTTT.